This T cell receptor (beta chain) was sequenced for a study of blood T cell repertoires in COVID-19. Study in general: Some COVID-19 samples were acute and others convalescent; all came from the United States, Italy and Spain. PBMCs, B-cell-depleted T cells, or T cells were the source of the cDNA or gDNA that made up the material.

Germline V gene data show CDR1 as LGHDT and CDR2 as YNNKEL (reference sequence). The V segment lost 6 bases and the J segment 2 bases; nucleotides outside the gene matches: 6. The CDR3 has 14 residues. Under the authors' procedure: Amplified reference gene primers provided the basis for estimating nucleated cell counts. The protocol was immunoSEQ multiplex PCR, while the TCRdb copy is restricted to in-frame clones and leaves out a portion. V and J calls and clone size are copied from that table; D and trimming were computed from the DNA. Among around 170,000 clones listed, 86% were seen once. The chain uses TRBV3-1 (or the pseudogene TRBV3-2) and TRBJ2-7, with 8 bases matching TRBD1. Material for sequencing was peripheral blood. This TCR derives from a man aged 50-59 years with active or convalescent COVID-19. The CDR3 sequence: CASRPGQGPYEQYF. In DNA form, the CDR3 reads TGTGCCAGCAGACCCGGACAGGGCCCCTACGAGCAGTACTTC.